The present TCR beta chain was sequenced within a study of CD8 T cells in ankylosing spondylitis. This clonotype was observed a single time. Its antigen is still unknown. Overall study findings and caveats: Researchers report that disease-linked clones proved CD8+ and relatively rare in peripheral blood. Matched synovial fluid from ankylosing spondylitis patients was reported to be enriched for disease-linked clones.

Construction of TCR beta libraries was performed using quantitative 5'-RACE with molecular barcodes. A single record per CDR3 protein comes from TCRdb applying MiXCR to the 5' RACE reads. The table has roughly 160,000 distinct CDR3 sequences, around 8.9% seen once. CDR3 size: 14 residues. Looked up from germline, CDR1 is SGHNT and CDR2 is YYREEE (reference sequence). V was pared by 4 bases and J by 7 bases, with 7 bases of the junction left unmatched. Sequencing was carried out using blood, either unsorted or a sorted T cell fraction (not recorded which). The receptor's source is a female donor with ankylosing spondylitis or in good health (not recorded which). The chain uses TRBV5-4 and TRBJ1-2, with 10 bases fitting TRBD1. CDR3 bases: TGTGCCAGCAGCGGGGGGACAGGGGATGTTGGCTACACCTTC. Translated: CASSGGTGDVGYTF.